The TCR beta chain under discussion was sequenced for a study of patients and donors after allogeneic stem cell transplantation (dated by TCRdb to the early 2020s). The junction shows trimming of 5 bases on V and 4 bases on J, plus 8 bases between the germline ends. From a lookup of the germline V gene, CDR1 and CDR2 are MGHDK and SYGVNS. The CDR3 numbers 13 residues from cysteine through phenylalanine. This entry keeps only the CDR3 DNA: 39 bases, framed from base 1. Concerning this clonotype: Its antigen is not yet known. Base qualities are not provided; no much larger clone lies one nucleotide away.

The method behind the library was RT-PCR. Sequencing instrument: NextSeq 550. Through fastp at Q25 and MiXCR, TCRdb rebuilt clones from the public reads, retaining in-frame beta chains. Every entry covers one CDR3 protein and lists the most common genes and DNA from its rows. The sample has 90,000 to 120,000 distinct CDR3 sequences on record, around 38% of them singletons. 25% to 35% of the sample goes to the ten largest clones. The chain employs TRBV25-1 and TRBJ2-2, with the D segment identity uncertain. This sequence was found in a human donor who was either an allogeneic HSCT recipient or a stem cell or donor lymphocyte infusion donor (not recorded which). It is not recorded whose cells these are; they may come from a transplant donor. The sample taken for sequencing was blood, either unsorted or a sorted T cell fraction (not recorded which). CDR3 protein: CASSPGATGELFF. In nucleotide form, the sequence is TGTGCCAGCAGTCCGGGTGCCACCGGGGAGCTGTTTTTT. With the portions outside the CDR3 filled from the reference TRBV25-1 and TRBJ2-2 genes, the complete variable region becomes EADIYQTPRYLVIGTGKKITLECSQTMGHDKMYWYQQDPGMELHLIHYSYGVNSTEKGDLSSESTVSRIRTEHFPLTLESARPSHTSQYLCASSPGATGELFFGEGSRLTVL.